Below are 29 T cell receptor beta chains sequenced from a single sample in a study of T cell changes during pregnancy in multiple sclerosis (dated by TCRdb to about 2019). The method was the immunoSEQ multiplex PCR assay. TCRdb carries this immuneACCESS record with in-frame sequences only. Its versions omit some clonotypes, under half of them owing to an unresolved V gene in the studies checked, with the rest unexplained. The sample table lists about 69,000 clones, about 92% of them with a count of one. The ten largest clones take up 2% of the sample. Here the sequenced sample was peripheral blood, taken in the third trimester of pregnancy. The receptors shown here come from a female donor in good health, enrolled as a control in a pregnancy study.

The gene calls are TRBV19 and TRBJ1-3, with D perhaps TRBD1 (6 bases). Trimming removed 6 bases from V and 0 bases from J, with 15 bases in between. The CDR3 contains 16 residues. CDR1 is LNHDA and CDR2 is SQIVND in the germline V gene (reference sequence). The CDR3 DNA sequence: TGTGCCAGTAGATTGACAGGTACTGTCTCTGGAAACACCATATATTTT. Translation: CASRLTGTVSGNTIYF.

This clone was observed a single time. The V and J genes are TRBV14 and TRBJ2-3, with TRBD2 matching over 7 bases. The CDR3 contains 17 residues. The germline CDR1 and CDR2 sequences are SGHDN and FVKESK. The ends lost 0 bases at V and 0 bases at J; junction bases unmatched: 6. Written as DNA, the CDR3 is TGTGCCAGCAGCCAAGATTTGAGGCGGGGGAGCACAGATACGCAGTATTTT. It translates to CASSQDLRRGSTDTQYF. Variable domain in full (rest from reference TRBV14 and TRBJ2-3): EAGVTQFPSHSVIEKGQTVTLRCDPISGHDNLYWYRRVMGKEIKFLLHFVKESKQDESGMPNNRFLAERTGGTYSTLKVQPAELEDSGVYFCASSQDLRRGSTDTQYFGPGTRLTVL.

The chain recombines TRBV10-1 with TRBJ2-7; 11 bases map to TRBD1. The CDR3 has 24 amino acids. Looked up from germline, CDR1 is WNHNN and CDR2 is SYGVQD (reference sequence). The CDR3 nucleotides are TGCGCGCCAGCAGCGTATAATAGGACAGGGGGCGACCACGCCTCCACCCCCCTTTTTTACGAGCAGTACTTC. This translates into CAPAAYNRTGGDHASTPLFYEQYF.

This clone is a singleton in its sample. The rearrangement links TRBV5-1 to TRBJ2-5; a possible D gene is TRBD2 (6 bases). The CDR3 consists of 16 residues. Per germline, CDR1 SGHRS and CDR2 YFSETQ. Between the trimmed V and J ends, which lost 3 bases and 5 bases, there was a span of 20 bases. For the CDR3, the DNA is TGCGCCAGCAGCTGGGGAGTGGGGGGTTTAGACGAGACCCAGTACTTC. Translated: CASSWGVGGLDETQYF.

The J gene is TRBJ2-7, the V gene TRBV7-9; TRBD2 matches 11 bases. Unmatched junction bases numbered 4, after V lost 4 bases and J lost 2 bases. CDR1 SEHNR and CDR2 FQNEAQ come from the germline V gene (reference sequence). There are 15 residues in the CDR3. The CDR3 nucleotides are TGTGCCAGCAGCTGGGGACTAGCGGTACCCTACGAGCAGTACTTC. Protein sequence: CASSWGLAVPYEQYF. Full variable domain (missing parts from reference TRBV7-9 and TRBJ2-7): DTGVSQNPRHKITKRGQNVTFRCDPISEHNRLYWYRQTLGQGPEFLTYFQNEAQLEKSRLLSDRFSAERPKGSFSTLEIQRTEQGDSAMYLCASSWGLAVPYEQYFGPGTRLTVT.

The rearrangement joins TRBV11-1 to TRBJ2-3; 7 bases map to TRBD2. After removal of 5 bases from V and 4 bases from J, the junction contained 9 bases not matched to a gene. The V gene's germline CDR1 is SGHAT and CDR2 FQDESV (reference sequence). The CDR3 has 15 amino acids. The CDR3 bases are TGTGCCAGCAGCCAAGGCGGGGGATTCCCAGATACGCAGTATTTT. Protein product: CASSQGGGFPDTQYF.

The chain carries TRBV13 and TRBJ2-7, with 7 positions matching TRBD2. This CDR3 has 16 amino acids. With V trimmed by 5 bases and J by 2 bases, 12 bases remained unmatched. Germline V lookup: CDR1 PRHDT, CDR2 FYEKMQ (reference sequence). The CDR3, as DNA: TGTGCCAGCAGCCTCGTGGGGGGACTAAAGCCCTACGAGCAGTACTTC. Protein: CASSLVGGLKPYEQYF.

The CDR3 reads CASSRQAGTEAFF. DNA of the CDR3: TGTGCCAGCAGCAGACAGGCCGGCACTGAAGCTTTCTTT. The chain carries TRBV6-1 and TRBJ1-1; TRBD1 might be the D (6 bases). The CDR3 has 13 residues. V gave up 6 bases and J gave up 4 bases, with 12 bases separating them. The germline V gene has CDR1 MNHNS and CDR2 SASEGT.

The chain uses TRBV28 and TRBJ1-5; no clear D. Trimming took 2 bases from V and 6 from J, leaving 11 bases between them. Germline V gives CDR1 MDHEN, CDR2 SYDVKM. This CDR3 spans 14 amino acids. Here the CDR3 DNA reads TGTGCCAGCAGTTTAGGAGGTCTTGGTCAGCCCCAGCATTTT. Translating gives CASSLGGLGQPQHF. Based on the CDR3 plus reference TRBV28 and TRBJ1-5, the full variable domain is DVKVTQSSRYLVKRTGEKVFLECVQDMDHENMFWYRQDPGLGLRLIYFSYDVKMKEKGDIPEGYSVSREKKERFSLILESASTNQTSMYLCASSLGGLGQPQHFGDGTRLSIL.

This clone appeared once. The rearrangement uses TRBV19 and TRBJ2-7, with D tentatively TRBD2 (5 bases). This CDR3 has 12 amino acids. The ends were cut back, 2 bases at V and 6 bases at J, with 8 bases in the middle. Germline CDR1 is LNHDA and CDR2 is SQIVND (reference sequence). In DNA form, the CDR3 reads TGTGCCAGTAGTATAACCGGGGTCGAGCAGTACTTC. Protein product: CASSITGVEQYF.

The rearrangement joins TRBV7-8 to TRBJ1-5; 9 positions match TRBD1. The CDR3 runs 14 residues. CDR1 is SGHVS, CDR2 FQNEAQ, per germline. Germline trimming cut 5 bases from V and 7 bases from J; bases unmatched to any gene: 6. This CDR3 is CASSDYRGQQPQHF. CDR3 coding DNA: TGTGCCAGCAGCGACTACAGGGGGCAGCAGCCCCAGCATTTT.

In DNA, the CDR3 is TGTGCCAGCAGCTTCGGTACGAACTACGAGCAGTACTTC. It specifies CASSFGTNYEQYF. This rearrangement joins TRBV7-9 to TRBJ2-7, with D hard to call. V gave up 3 bases and J gave up 3 bases, with 9 bases separating them. CDR3 length equals 13 residues. The germline V gene has CDR1 SEHNR and CDR2 FQNEAQ (reference sequence). The variable domain in full, with the rest retrieved from reference TRBV7-9 and TRBJ2-7, is DTGVSQNPRHKITKRGQNVTFRCDPISEHNRLYWYRQTLGQGPEFLTYFQNEAQLEKSRLLSDRFSAERPKGSFSTLEIQRTEQGDSAMYLCASSFGTNYEQYFGPGTRLTVT.

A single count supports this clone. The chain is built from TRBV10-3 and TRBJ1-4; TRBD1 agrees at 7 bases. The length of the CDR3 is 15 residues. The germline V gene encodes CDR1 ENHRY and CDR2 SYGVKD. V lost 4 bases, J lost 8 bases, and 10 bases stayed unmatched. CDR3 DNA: TGTGCCATCAGTGCGACGACAGGGCTTGAAGAAAAACTGTTTTTT. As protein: CAISATTGLEEKLFF.

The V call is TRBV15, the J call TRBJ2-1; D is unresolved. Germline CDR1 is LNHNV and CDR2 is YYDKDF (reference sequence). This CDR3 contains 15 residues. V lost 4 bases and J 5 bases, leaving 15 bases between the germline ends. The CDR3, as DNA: TGTGCCACCAGCAAGGTTCTAGGAGTTGACAATGAGCAGTTCTTC. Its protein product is CATSKVLGVDNEQFF. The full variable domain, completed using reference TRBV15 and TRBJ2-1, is DAMVIQNPRYQVTQFGKPVTLSCSQTLNHNVMYWYQQKSSQAPKLLFHYYDKDFNNEADTPDNFQSRRPNTSFCFLDIRSPGLGDTAMYLCATSKVLGVDNEQFFGPGTRLTVL.

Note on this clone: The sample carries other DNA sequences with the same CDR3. CDR3 protein: CASSPPGQTNYGYTF. DNA for the CDR3: TGTGCCAGCTCACCTCCGGGACAGACTAACTATGGCTACACCTTC. This chain joins TRBV18 and TRBJ1-2; 7 nucleotides match TRBD1. Germline lookup yields CDR1 KGHSH and CDR2 LQKENI. The CDR3 loop spans 15 amino acids. V lost 3 bases and J lost 0; bases outside the gene matches: 4.

The CDR3 region is CASSRATAGGLTDTQYF. The CDR3 DNA follows: TGTGCCAGCAGCCGGGCGACGGCAGGGGGGTTGACAGATACGCAGTATTTT. The chain recombines TRBV4-2 with TRBJ2-3, with D possibly being TRBD1 (7 bases). CDR3 length: 17 amino acids. Trimming removed 4 bases at V and 3 bases at J, with 20 bases between. The germline V gene encodes CDR1 LGHNA and CDR2 YNFKEQ.

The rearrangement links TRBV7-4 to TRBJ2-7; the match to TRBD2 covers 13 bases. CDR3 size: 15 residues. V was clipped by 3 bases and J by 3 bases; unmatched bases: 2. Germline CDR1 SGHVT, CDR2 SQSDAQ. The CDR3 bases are TGTGCCAGCAGCTTGCGACTAGCGGGGGGCTACGAGCAGTACTTC. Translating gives CASSLRLAGGYEQYF.

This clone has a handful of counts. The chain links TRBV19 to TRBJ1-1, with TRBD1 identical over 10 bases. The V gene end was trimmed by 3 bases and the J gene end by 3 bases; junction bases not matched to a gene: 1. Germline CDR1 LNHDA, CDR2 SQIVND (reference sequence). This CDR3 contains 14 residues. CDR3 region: CASSIGTGDTEAFF. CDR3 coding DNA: TGTGCCAGTAGTATTGGGACAGGGGACACTGAAGCTTTCTTT. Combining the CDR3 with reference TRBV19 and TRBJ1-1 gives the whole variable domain DGGITQSPKYLFRKEGQNVTLSCEQNLNHDAMYWYRQDPGQGLRLIYYSQIVNDFQKGDIAEGYSVSREKKESFPLTVTSAQKNPTAFYLCASSIGTGDTEAFFGQGTRLTVV.

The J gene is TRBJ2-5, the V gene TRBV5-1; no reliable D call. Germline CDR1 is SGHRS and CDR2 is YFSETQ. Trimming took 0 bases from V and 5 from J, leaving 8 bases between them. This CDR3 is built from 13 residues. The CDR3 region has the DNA TGCGCCAGCAGCTTGGGTAGCTCGGAGACCCAGTACTTC. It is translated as CASSLGSSETQYF.

CDR3: CASSSQNLASAKNEQFF. The CDR3 nucleotides are TGTGCCAGCAGCTCACAAAATCTAGCGTCGGCGAAAAATGAGCAGTTCTTC. The chain recombines TRBV7-2 with TRBJ2-1; D possibly corresponds to TRBD2 (6 bases). With 4 bases removed from V and 7 bases from J, the gap between germline ends came to 23 bases. The CDR3 extends over 17 amino acids. Germline CDR1 reads SGHTA; CDR2 reads FQGNSA. The full variable domain, rest sourced from reference TRBV7-2 and TRBJ2-1, is GAGVSQSPSNKVTEKGKDVELRCDPISGHTALYWYRQSLGQGLEFLIYFQGNSAPDKSGLPSDRFSAERTGGSVSTLTIQRTQQEDSAVYLCASSSQNLASAKNEQFFGPGTRLTVL.

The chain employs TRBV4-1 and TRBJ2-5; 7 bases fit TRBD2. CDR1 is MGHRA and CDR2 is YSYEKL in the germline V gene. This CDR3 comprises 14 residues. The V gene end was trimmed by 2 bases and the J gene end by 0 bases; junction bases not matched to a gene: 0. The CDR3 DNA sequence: TGCGCCAGCAGCCAACTAGCGGACCAAGAGACCCAGTACTTC. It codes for CASSQLADQETQYF.

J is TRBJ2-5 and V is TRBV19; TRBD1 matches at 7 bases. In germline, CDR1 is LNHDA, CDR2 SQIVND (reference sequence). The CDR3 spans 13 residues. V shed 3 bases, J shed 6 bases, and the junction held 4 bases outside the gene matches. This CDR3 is CASSMGQSKTQYF. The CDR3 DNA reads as TGTGCCAGTAGTATGGGACAGAGTAAGACCCAGTACTTC.

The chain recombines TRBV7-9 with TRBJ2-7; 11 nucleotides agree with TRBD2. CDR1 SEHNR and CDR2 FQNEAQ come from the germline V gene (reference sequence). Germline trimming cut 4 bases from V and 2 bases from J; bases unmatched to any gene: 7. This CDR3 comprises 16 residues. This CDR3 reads CASSSFSGRAPYEQYF. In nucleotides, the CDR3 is TGTGCCAGCAGCTCATTTAGCGGGAGGGCCCCCTACGAGCAGTACTTC.

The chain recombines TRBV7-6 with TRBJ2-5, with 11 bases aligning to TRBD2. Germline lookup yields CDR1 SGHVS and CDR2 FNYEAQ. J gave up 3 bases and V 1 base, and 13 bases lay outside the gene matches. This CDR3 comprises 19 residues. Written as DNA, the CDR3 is TGTGCCAGCAGCTTAGGCCAGGGTTCGCTAGCGGGAGGAAAAGAGACCCAGTACTTC. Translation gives CASSLGQGSLAGGKETQYF.

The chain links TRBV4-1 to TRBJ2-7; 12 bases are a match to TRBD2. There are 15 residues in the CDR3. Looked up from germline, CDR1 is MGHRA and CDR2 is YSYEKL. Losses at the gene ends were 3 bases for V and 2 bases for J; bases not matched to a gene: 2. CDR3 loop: CASSHRTSGAYEQYF. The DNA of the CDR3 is TGCGCCAGCAGCCACCGGACTAGCGGGGCCTACGAGCAGTACTTC.

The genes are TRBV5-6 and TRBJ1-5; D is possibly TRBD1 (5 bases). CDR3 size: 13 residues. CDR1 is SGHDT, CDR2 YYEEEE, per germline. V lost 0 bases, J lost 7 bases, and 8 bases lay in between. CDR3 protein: CASSLGGGQPQHF. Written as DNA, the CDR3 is TGTGCCAGCAGCTTGGGGGGGGGACAGCCCCAGCATTTT.

The DNA of the CDR3 is TGTGCCAGCAGCGGCAGCAGGGGTTTCGACTATGGCTACACCTTC. This codes for CASSGSRGFDYGYTF. The genes are TRBV7-8 and TRBJ1-2, with D possibly being TRBD1 (6 bases). The CDR3 contains 15 residues. V was shortened by 5 bases and J by 3 bases, with 16 bases between the two germline ends. CDR1 and CDR2 (germline): SGHVS, FQNEAQ.

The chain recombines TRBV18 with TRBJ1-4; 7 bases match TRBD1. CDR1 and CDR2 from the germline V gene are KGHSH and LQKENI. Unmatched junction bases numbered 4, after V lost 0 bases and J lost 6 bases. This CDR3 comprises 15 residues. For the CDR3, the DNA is TGTGCCAGCTCACCACCCCCAACAGGGGATGAAAAACTGTTTTTT. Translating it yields CASSPPPTGDEKLFF.

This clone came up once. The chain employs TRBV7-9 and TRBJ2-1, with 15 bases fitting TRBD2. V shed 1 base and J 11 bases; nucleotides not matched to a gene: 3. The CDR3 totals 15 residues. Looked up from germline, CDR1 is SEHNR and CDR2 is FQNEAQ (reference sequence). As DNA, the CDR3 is TGTGCCAGCAGCTTAGAAGGGACTAGCGGGGGGAAGCAGTTCTTC. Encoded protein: CASSLEGTSGGKQFF.